This TCR beta chain was recorded in a study of blood T cell repertoires in COVID-19. Clones were read by immunoSEQ multiplex PCR, and TCRdb kept only the in-frame ones, dropping some. The sample shows fewer than 350,000 clones, about nine tenths of them seen only once. The participants were between roughly 18 and 89 years old and came from under 25 US areas. This receptor was identified in a man between 60 and 75 years old who had recovered from COVID-19. Material: PBMCs or T cells enriched from blood (not recorded which).

The CDR3 region has the DNA TGTGCCAGCAGCGTAGTGGGCCAGAACAATGAGCAGTTCTTC. Its protein product is CASSVVGQNNEQFF. The V call is TRBV9, the J call TRBJ2-1, with no clear D. The V gene's germline CDR1 is SGDLS and CDR2 YYNGEE. The CDR3 consists of 14 residues. V was shortened by 0 bases and J by 5 bases, with 9 bases between the two germline ends. Supplemented by reference TRBV9 and TRBJ2-1, the full variable domain reads DSGVTQTPKHLITATGQRVTLRCSPRSGDLSVYWYQQSLDQGLQFLIQYYNGEERAKGNILERFSAQQFPDLHSELNLSSLELGDSALYFCASSVVGQNNEQFFGPGTRLTVL.